This T cell receptor (beta chain) was captured by sequencing in a study of CD8 T cells in ankylosing spondylitis. Libraries of TCR beta came from quantitative 5'-RACE with molecular barcodes. In TCRdb, the 5' RACE reads were re-called with MiXCR into one record per CDR3 protein. This sample has under 300,000 distinct CDR3 sequences; 15% to 20% occur once, and the top ten carry less than 35%. Overall study results and limits: According to the report, clones linked to the disease were significantly enriched in matched synovial fluid samples taken from ankylosing spondylitis patients. What seemed typical of ankylosing spondylitis blood was a TCR beta motif built from eight highly homologous variants.

Germline CDR1 and CDR2: SGHDT and YYEEEE. This CDR3 is built from 15 residues. V lost 4 bases and J lost 1, with 14 bases in between. In the case of this clonotype: Antigen: not known.

The genes are TRBV5-6 and TRBJ2-5; no reliable D call. Material for sequencing was blood, either unsorted or a sorted T cell fraction (not recorded which). The TCR sequence derives from a male donor with ankylosing spondylitis or in good health (not recorded which). The CDR3 coding sequence is TGTGCCAGCAGCCTCGGCCGACAACTCCAAGAGACCCAGTACTTC. It encodes CASSLGRQLQETQYF. Drawing the rest from reference TRBV5-6 and TRBJ2-5, the complete variable domain is DAGVTQSPTHLIKTRGQQVTLRCSPKSGHDTVSWYQQALGQGPQFIFQYYEEEERQRGNFPDRFSGHQFPNYSSELNVNALLLGDSALYLCASSLGRQLQETQYFGPGTRLLVL.